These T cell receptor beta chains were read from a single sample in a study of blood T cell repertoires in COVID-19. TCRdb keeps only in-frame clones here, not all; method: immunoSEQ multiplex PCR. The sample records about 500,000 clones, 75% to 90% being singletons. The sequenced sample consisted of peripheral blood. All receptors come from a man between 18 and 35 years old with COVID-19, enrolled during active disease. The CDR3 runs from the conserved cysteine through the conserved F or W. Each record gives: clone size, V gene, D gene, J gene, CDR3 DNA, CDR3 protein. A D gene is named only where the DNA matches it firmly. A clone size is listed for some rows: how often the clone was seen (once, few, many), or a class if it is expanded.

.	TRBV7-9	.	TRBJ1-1	TGTGCCAGCAGCTTCGAGGGGGGGTTGAACACTGAAGCTTTCTTT	CASSFEGGLNTEAFF
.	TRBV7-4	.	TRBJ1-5	TGTGCCAGCAGCCGGACAGCTAGCAATCAGCCCCAGCATTTT	CASSRTASNQPQHF
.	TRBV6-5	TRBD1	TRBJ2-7	TGTGCCAGCAGTCAACGACAGGGCAGGAGCTACGAGCAGTACTTC	CASSQRQGRSYEQYF
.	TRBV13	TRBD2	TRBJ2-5	TGTGCCAGCAGCTTCGAGGGAGGGGAGACCCAGTACTTC	CASSFEGGETQYF
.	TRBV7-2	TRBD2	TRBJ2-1	TGTGCCAGCAGCTTATATGCCGTGACTAGCGGGGTGAATGAGCAGTTCTTC	CASSLYAVTSGVNEQFF
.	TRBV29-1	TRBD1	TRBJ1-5	TGCAGCGTTGGTTCAGGGGGAAATCAGCCCCAGCATTTT	CSVGSGGNQPQHF
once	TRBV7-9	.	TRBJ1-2	TGTGCCAGCAGCTTTGAGGAAACCCTAGCGGGCTACACCTTC	CASSFEETLAGYTF
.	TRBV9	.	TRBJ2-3	TGTGCCAGCAGCGTACGCGCCGCTAATACGCAGTATTTT	CASSVRAANTQYF
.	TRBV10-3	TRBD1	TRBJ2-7	TGTGCCATCAGCCGGGGACAGGGCACCACCTACGAGCAGTACTTC	CAISRGQGTTYEQYF
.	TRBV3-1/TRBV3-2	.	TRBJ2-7	TGTGCCAGCAGCCAAGATCGCAACAGACCCTTCTCCACCTACGAGCAGTACTTC	CASSQDRNRPFSTYEQYF
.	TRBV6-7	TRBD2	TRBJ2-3	TGTGCCATCCCGGGCCTCGGGAGGGCGGCAGATACGCAGTATTTT	CAIPGLGRAADTQYF
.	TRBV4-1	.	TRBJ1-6	TGCGCCAGCAGCCAAACCCAGGGCTTCGGGTATTCACCCCTCCACTTT	CASSQTQGFGYSPLHF
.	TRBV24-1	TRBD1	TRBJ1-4	TGTGCCACAGGACAGGGAGAAAAACTGTTTTTT	CATGQGEKLFF
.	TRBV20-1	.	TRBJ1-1	TGCAGTGCTAGTCCCAGGGCGATGAACACTGAAGCTTTCTTT	CSASPRAMNTEAFF
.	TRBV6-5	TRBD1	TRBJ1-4	TGTGCCAGCAGTTACTCGAACAGGGACAGAGAAAAACTGTTTTTT	CASSYSNRDREKLFF
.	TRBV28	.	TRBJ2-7	TGTGCCAGCAGCCGGAGGGATATAGACTACGAGCAGTACTTC	CASSRRDIDYEQYF
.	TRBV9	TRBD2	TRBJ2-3	TGTGCCAGCAGCCCTCGTGGGGGGGGCACAGATACGCAGTATTTT	CASSPRGGGTDTQYF
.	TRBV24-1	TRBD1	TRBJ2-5	TGTGCCACCAGTGAAACCGGAGGACAGGGGGCCCGCGAGACCCAGTACTTC	CATSETGGQGARETQYF
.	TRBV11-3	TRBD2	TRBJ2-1	TGTGCCAGCAGCTTGGCGGGAGGGCTAAATGAGCAGTTCTTC	CASSLAGGLNEQFF
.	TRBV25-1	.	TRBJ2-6	TGTGCCAGCAGTGCGCAGGAGGGATTTGGGGCCAACGTCCTGACTTTC	CASSAQEGFGANVLTF
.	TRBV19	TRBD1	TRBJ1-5	TGTGCCAGTAGTATAGGTCCGGGACAGGGAAATCGCAATCAGCCCCAGCATTTT	CASSIGPGQGNRNQPQHF
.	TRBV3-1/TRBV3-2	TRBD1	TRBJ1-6	TGTGCCAGCAGCCAGCCGGGACAGGGTACGGATTCACCCCTCCACTTT	CASSQPGQGTDSPLHF
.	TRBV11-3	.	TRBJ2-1	TGTGCCAGCAGCGGCCTAGGGGATGAGCAGTTCTTC	CASSGLGDEQFF
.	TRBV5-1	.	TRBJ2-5	TGCGCCAGCACGGGGAGCTACGACGGAGAGACCCAGTACTTC	CASTGSYDGETQYF
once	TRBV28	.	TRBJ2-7	TGTGCCAGCAGTTTATCCCCACAGCCCTACGAGCAGTACTTC	CASSLSPQPYEQYF
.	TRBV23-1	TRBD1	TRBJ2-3	TGCGCCAGCCCCCCCGGGGCCGCGGACAGGACTAGCACAGATACGCAGTATTTT	CASPPGAADRTSTDTQYF
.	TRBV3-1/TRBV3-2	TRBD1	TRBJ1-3	TGTGCCAGCAGCCAATCCCCCGACAGGGCCTCTGGAAACACCATATATTTT	CASSQSPDRASGNTIYF
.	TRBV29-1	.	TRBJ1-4	TGCAGCGTTCAGGGTCGGGGGGCTAAGGAAAAACTGTTTTTT	CSVQGRGAKEKLFF
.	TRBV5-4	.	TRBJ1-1	TGTGCCAGCAGCCGACAGGCTCTCACGAACACTGAAGCTTTCTTT	CASSRQALTNTEAFF
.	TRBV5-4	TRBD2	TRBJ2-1	TGTGCCAGCAGCTTGCTTCGGCTAGCGGGAGAAACAAATGAGCAGTTCTTC	CASSLLRLAGETNEQFF
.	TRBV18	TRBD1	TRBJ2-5	TGTGCCAGCTCACCGGGGACAGGGGAGGAGACCCAGTACTTC	CASSPGTGEETQYF
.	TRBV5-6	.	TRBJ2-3	TGTGCCAGCAACTTGGGGGCCCAGGCCAACACAGATACGCAGTATTTT	CASNLGAQANTDTQYF
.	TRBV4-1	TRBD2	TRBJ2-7	TGCGCCAGCAGACCGACCGGGACTAGCGGGAGGGACTACGAGCAGTACTTC	CASRPTGTSGRDYEQYF
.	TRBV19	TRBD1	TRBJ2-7	TGTGCCAGTAGCCTCCGGGACAGTGTTAGGAACGAGCAGTACTTC	CASSLRDSVRNEQYF
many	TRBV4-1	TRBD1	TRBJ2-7	TGCGCCAGCAGCTTGGGACAGGTCGACGAGCAGTACTTC	CASSLGQVDEQYF
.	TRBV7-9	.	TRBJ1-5	TGTGCCAGCAGCTTAGCGCTTGGGGCTAGCAATCAGCCCCAGCATTTT	CASSLALGASNQPQHF
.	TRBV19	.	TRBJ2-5	TGTGCCAGTAGTATTTCCCTCCGGTCACAGGGAGCTAAAGAGACCCAGTACTTC	CASSISLRSQGAKETQYF
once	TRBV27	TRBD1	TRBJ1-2	TGTGCCAGCAGCCAGGGGGTTGGCTACACCTTC	CASSQGVGYTF
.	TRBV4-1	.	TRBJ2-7	TGCGCCAGCAGCCAAGCGGCGGGCGCGTCCTACGAGCAGTACTTC	CASSQAAGASYEQYF
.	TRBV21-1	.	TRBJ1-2	TGTGCCAGCAGCAAAGATCGACCGGGACAGGGGAAGCATGGCTACACCTTC	CASSKDRPGQGKHGYTF
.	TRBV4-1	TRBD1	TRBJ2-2	TGCGCCAGCAGCCATCGGACAGGGGGCCCCGGGGAGCTGTTTTTT	CASSHRTGGPGELFF
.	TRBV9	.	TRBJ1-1	TGTGCCAGCAGCGTAGAGGGAGGGGGCACTGAAGCTTTCTTT	CASSVEGGGTEAFF
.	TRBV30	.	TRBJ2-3	TGTGCCTGGAACCAGTTACAGGCAGATACGCAGTATTTT	CAWNQLQADTQYF
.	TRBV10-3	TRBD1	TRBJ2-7	TGTGCCCTACGCCGGGACAGGGGATACGAGCAGTACTTC	CALRRDRGYEQYF
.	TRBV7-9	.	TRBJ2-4	TGTGCCAGCAGCTTTGGACTTGGCAAAAACATTCAGTACTTC	CASSFGLGKNIQYF
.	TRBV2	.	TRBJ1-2	TGTGCCAGCAGTGAAGTTGGGCCGGATGGCTACACCTTC	CASSEVGPDGYTF
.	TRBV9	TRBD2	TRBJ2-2	TGTGCCAGCAGCCGGGCTAGCGGGAGGGCGGACACCGGGGAGCTGTTTTTT	CASSRASGRADTGELFF
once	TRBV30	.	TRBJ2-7	TGTGCCTGGAGTGGAAAAGGGGGGGGCCACTACGAGCAGTACTTC	CAWSGKGGGHYEQYF
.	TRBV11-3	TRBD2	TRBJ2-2	TGTGCCAGCAGCCTTAGCGGGAGGGCCTATATTGGCCCGAACACCGGGGAGCTGTTTTTT	CASSLSGRAYIGPNTGELFF
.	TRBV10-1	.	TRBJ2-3	TGCGCCAGCAGTGAGGGGCTGGTAGTAACAGATACGCAGTATTTT	CASSEGLVVTDTQYF
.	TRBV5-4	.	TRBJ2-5	TGTGCCAGCACCTTGGGGCCGCAAGAGACCCAGTACTTC	CASTLGPQETQYF
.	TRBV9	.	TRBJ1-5	TGTGCCAGCAGCGTAGATCCAACAGACCTGGAAGCCCAGCATTTT	CASSVDPTDLEAQHF
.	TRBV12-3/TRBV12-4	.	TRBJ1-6	TGTGCCAGCAGCCAACAGGGCTTCGCCCTCCACTTT	CASSQQGFALHF
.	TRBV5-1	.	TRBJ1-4	TGCGCCAGCAGCTTGGCAGGAGGAGAAAAACTGTTTTTT	CASSLAGGEKLFF
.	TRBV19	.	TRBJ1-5	TGTGCCAGTTCCTCCGGGGGGGATACGGCCCAGCATTTT	CASSSGGDTAQHF